The clone carrying this TCR beta chain appeared many times. Its specificity is not known. V shed 3 bases and J 4 bases; nucleotides not matched to a gene: 5. Germline CDR1 DFQATT, CDR2 SNEGSKA (reference sequence). The CDR3 is 13 residues long. This record comes from a study of T-cell reconstitution after alpha-beta-depleted transplantation in children. Preparation of the TCRbeta library involved a method that used unique molecular identifiers. TCRdb recomputed calls from the PCR reads with MiXCR, one row per CDR3 protein. The sample carries roughly 120,000 distinct CDR3 sequences, about 21% recorded once. Findings and limits, study-wide: T-cell numbers and diversity one year post-transplant derived largely from freshly generated T cells. Day-60 TCRbeta diversity that was high in some patients was derived from surviving recipient T cells and thymic progenitors. Alpha-beta T cells about two months after transplant reportedly derived from several hundred expanded graft clones.

The rearrangement links TRBV20-1 to TRBJ2-7; TRBD1 matches 8 bases. The material was PBMCs, mostly from graft donor cells, obtained 180 days after TCRalphabeta/CD19-depleted stem cell transplant. The source of this sequence is a male patient between 2 and 15 years old who had a stem cell transplant for chronic granulomatous disease, so the T cells may come from the graft donor. This CDR3 is CSASGTGLYEQYF. The CDR3 DNA reads as TGCAGTGCTAGTGGGACAGGACTTTACGAGCAGTACTTC.